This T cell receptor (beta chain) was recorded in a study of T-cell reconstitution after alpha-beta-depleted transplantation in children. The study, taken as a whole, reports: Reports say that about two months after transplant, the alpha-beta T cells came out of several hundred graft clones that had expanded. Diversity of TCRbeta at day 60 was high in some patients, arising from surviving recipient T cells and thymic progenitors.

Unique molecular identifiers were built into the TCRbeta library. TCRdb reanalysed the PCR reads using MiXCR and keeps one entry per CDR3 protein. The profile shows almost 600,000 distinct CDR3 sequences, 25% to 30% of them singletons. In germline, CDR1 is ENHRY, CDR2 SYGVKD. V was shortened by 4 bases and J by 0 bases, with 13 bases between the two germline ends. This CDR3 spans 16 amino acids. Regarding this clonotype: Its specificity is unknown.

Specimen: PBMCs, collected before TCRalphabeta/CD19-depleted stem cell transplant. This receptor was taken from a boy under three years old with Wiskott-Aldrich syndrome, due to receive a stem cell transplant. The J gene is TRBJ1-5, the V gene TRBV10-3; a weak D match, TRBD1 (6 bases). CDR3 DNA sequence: TGTGCCATCAGTGGAAGGACAGACCCTAGCAATCAGCCCCAGCATTTT. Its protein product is CAISGRTDPSNQPQHF.